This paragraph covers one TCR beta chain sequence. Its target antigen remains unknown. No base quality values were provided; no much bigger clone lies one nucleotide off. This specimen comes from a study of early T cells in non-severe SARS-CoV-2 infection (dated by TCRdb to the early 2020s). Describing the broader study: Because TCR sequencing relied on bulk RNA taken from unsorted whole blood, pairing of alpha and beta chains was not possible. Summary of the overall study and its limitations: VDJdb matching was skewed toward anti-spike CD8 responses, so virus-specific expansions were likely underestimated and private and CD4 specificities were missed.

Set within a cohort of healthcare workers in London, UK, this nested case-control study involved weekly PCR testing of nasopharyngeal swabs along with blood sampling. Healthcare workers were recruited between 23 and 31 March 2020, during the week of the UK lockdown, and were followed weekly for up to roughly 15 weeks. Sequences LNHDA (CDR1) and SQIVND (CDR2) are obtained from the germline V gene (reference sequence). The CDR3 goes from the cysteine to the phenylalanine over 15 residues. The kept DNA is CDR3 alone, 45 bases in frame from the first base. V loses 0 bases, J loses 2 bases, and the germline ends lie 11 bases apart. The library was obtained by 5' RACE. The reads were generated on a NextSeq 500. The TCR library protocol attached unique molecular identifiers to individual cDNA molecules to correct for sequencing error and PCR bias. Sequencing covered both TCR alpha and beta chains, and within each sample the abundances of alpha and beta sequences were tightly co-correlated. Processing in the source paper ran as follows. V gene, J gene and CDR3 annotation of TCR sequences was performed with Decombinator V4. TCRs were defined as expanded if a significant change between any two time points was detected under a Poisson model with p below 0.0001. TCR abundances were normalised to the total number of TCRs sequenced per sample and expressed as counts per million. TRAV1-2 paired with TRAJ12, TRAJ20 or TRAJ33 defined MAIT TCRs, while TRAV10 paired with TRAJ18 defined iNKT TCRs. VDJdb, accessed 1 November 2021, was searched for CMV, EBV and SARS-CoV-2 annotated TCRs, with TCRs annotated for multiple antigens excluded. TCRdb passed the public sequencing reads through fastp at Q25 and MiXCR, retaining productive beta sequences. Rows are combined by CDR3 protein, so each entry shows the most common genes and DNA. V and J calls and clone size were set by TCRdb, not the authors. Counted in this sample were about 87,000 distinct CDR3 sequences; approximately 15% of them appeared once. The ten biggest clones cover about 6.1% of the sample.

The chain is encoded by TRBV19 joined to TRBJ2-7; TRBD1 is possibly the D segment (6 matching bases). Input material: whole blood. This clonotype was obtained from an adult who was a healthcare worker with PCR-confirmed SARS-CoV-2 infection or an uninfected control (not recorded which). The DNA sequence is TGTGCCAGTAGTATAGATCTGAACAGGGCCTACGAGCAGTACTTC. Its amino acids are CASSIDLNRAYEQYF.